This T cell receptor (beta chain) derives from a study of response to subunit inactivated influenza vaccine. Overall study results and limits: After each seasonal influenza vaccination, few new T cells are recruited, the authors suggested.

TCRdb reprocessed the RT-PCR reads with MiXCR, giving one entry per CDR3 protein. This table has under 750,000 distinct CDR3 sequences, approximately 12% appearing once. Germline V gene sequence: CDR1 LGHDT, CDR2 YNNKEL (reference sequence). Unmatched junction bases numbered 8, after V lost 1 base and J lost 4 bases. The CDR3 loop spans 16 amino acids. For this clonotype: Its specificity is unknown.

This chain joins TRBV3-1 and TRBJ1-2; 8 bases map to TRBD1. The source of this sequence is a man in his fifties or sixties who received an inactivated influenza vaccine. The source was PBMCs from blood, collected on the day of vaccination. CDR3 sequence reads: CASSQASGGAVYGYTF. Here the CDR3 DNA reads TGTGCCAGCAGCCAAGCCTCAGGGGGCGCGGTCTATGGCTACACCTTC.